The source of this T cell receptor (beta chain) is a study of regulatory T cells in long-lasting Graves disease (dated by TCRdb to 2020 to 2023). Concerning the study at large: Newly diagnosed Graves' disease patients had taken antithyroid drugs for less than 3 months. A total of 33 samples underwent TCR sequencing, from roughly 13 patients with persistent Graves' disease and some 20 patients with newly diagnosed Graves' disease. The study was registered as a clinical trial and conducted in China. Persistent Graves' disease patients were compared with newly diagnosed Graves' disease patients by peripheral blood TCR sequencing and RNA sequencing. What the work shows at the level of the full study, not this receptor alone: Sequencing and analysis were limited to the TCR beta chain. The authors acknowledged the small sample size as a limitation that may reduce accuracy. More public clonotypes were shared among persistent patients (more than 2,500) than among newly diagnosed patients (roughly 1,000). TRBV28, TRBJ1-2 and TRBJ2-5 were preferentially used in persistent disease, while TRBV20-1 and TRBJ2-1 were favored in newly diagnosed disease. Persistent Graves' disease patients showed lower TCR Shannon entropy and fewer highly expanded clones than newly diagnosed patients, suggesting clonal expansion. Only peripheral blood was studied, because thyroid tissue, the primary lesion, was inaccessible.

Details on this clonotype: There is no known antigen for this receptor. Qualities for individual bases were not recorded, and no much larger clone is one base off.

Library preparation used multiplex PCR. The sequencing machine was an Illumina HiSeq 4000. TCR beta libraries were built with iRepertoire HTBI primers and Arm-PCR amplification of CDR3 regions. Before sequencing, the PCR products underwent gel purification. In the authors' own workflow: Across samples, approximately 68 TRBV and over 11 TRBJ segments were identified and used for gene usage analysis of CDR3 amino acid clonotypes. COPE and FqMerger were used to merge filtered high-quality paired reads into contigs. BLAST was used to align contigs to the IMGT TRBV, TRBD and TRBJ reference genes, and CDR3 was defined following IMGT. Highly expanded clones were defined as clonotypes with a frequency above 0.1%. Shannon entropy served as the measure of repertoire diversity, while the Gini coefficient captured V-J evenness. A clonotype was considered public if more than one individual shared it. In-frame beta chains were kept once TCRdb had trimmed the public reads at Q25 with fastp and called clones with MiXCR. A single entry per CDR3 protein holds the most common genes and DNA from its merged rows. TCRdb, not the authors, supplied the V and J calls. This sample holds 550,000 to 700,000 distinct CDR3 sequences; roughly 16% were observed only once. Of the sample, about 12% falls within the top ten clones.

The CDR3 goes from the cysteine to the phenylalanine over 15 residues. Just CDR3 DNA is preserved here, 45 bases in frame from base 1. The germline V gene provides CDR1 MNHEY and CDR2 SVGEGT. The V end gives up 6 bases and the J end 4 bases, leaving 9 bases in the junction not matched to a gene. According to the study, the label for this sample's time point signals: newly diagnosed GD, antithyroid drugs for less than 3 months. For both TCR sequencing and RNA sequencing, RNA was extracted from PBMCs in TRIzol. The diagnosis of Graves' disease was made according to American Thyroid Association guidelines. The patients came from an endocrinology department in Xi'an, China. From each patient, 7.5 to 9.5 milliliters of peripheral blood was collected into an EDTA anticoagulant tube. Ficoll Paque Plus density gradient separation was used to isolate PBMCs, and no further T cell sorting was performed. An Agilent 2100 Bioanalyzer and agarose gel were used to assess RNA quality, and a NanoDrop 2000 was used to measure RNA concentration.

These same data were also listed under a study on T cells in Graves' hyperthyroidism and ophthalmopathy. The other study reports the following: A patient counted as having stable Graves' hyperthyroidism if no progression to ophthalmopathy occurred over 18 months of follow-up. Hyperthyroidism patients were newly diagnosed, had a disease duration of under 2 months, and were aged 18 to 65 years. Patients with uncontrolled infections, other autoimmune diseases, pregnancy or lactation were excluded. Diagnoses relied on clinical symptoms, serum thyroxine and TRAb, thyroid ultrasound and orbital computed tomography. For the first round of RT-PCR on the TCR CDR3, the HTBI primer set was used together with the Qiagen OneStep RT-PCR kit. Blood samples also contained most of the expanded thyroid clonotypes (frequency above 0.001), which suggests that blood repertoires may reflect thyroid immune responses. Ophthalmopathy was separated from stable hyperthyroidism by a 13 V-J signature model, with 85% to 90% sensitivity and about 81% specificity obtained in cross-validation and 80%/75% obtained in testing. In validation, the model predicted progression to ophthalmopathy a median of approximately 6.3 months before onset, with over 55% sensitivity and nearly 75% specificity. A discovery cohort of 95 to 100 patients, about 43 with Graves' ophthalmopathy and 57 with stable Graves' hyperthyroidism, was used to find distinguishing TCR V-J signatures. An independent validation cohort of about 19 hyperthyroidism patients and 17 patients who later progressed to ophthalmopathy tested prospective prediction of ophthalmopathy. The roughly 100 discovery patients were randomly divided into training and test sets at a 7:3 ratio. In addition, the study compared T-cell repertoires in thyroid tissue and in blood from several Graves' hyperthyroidism patients. After sampling, hyperthyroidism patients received methimazole starting at 30 mg daily, and ophthalmopathy patients received high-dose intravenous methylprednisolone. Libraries were constructed in a second round of multiplex PCR, after which size selection and purification were performed. The libraries were sequenced on an Illumina HiSeq2000 using paired-end 100 bp reads. SOAPnuke was used to process the raw data, with reads discarded if the reads contained adapters or uncalled bases, had a mean Phred below 15, or lacked an exact constant-primer or identifier match. High-quality paired reads were merged with COPE v1.2.5, and unique nucleotide sequences were defined as clonotypes. Clonotypes were aligned to IMGT TRBV, TRBD and TRBJ reference segments using MiTCR v1.1. The analysis included only V-J combinations with a frequency above 0.0001, which together covered 99% to 99.2% of the repertoires. The TCS score was defined as the ratio of F50 (clonal expansion) to E x V (chaos), calculated using BLOSUM62-based TCRdist between CDR3 peptides within each V-J. Welch's t-statistics and random forest reduced 514 V-J features to about 12, which were used in a naive Bayes classifier (R e1071). Sample size was not statistically predetermined, and blinding of investigators to group allocation was not performed. According to the paper, TCR Vbeta CDR3 sequencing was carried out on 120 to 150 peripheral blood samples, which came from approximately 41 ophthalmopathy, some 73 hyperthyroidism and around 17 progressor patients.

This specimen consisted of peripheral blood mononuclear cells (PBMCs), obtained at new diagnosis, from a patient treated with antithyroid drugs. The chain uses TRBV6-2 or TRBV6-3 and TRBJ1-3; TRBD1 lines up with 7 middle nucleotides. The clonotype was recovered from a man aged 18 to 29 with Graves disease. Donor details come from another sample of the same person, matched by shared clones. The nucleotides read TGTGCCAGCAGAACCCATTTGACAGGGGGAAACACCATATATTTT. It encodes CASRTHLTGGNTIYF.